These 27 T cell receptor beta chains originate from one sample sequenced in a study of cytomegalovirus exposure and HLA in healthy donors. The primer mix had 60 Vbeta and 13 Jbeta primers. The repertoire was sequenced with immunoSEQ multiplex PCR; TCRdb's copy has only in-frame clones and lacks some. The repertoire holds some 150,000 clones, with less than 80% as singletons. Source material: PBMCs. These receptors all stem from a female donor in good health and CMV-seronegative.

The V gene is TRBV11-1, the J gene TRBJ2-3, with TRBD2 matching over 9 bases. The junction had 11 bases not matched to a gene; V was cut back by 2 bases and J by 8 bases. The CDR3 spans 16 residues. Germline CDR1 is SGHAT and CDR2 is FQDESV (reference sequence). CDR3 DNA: TGTGCCAGCAGCTTAAGTGTGAGAGCGGGGGGAGGTACGCAGTATTTT. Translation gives CASSLSVRAGGGTQYF.

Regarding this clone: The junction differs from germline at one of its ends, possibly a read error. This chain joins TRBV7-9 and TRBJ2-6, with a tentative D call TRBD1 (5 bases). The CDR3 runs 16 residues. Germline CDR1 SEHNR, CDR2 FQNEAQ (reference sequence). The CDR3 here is CASSPLSSTGANGLTF. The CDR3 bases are TGTGCCAGCAGCCCACTTTCGAGTACTGGGGCCAACGGCCTGACTTTC.

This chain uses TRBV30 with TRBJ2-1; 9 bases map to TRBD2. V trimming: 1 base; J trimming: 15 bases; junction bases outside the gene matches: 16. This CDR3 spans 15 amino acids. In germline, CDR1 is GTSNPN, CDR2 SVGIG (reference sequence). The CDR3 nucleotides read TGTGCCTGGAGTGCTACCTCCTCCGCGGGAGGGAGCCTGTTCTTC. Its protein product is CAWSATSSAGGSLFF. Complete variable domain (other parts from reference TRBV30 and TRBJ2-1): SQTIHQWPATLVQPVGSPLSLECTVEGTSNPNLYWYRQAAGRGLQLLFYSVGIGQISSEVPQNLSASRPQDRQFILSSKKLLLSDSGFYLCAWSATSSAGGSLFFGPGTRLTVL.

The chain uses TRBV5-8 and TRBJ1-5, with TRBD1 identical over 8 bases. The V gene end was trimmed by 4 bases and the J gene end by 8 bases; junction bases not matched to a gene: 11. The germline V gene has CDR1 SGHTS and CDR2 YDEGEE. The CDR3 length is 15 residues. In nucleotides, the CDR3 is TGTGCCAGCAGCACCGGGACAGGTCCCCAGGAGCCCCAGCATTTT. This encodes CASSTGTGPQEPQHF.

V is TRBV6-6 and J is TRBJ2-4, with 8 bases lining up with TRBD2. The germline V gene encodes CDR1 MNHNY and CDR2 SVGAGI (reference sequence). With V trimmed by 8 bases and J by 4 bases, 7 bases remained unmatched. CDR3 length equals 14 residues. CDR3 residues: CASGLSGVKNIQYF. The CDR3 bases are TGTGCCAGCGGGCTTAGCGGGGTAAAAAACATTCAGTACTTC.

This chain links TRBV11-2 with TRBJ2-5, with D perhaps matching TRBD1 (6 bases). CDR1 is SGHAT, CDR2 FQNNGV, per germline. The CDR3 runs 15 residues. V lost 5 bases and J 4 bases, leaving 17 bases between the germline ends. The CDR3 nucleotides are TGTGCCAGCAGCCACACAGGGAGTGGAGCAGAGACCCAGTACTTC. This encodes CASSHTGSGAETQYF. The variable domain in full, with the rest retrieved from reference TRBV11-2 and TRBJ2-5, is EAGVAQSPRYKIIEKRQSVAFWCNPISGHATLYWYQQILGQGPKLLIQFQNNGVVDDSQLPKDRFSAERLKGVDSTLKIQPAKLEDSAVYLCASSHTGSGAETQYFGPGTRLLVL.

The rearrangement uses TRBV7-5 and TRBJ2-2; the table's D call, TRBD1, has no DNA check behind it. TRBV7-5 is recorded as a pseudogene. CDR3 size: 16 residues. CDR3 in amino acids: CVRSRETGKCTGELFF. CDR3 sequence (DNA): TGTGTCAGAAGCAGAGAGACAGGAAAGTGCACCGGGGAGCTGTTTTTT.

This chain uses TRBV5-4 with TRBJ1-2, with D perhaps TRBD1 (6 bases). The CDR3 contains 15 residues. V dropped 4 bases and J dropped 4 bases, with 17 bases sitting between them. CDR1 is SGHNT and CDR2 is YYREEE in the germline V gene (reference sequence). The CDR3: CASSPGGDRTYGYTF. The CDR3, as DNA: TGTGCCAGCAGCCCGGGGGGCGACAGAACCTATGGCTACACCTTC.

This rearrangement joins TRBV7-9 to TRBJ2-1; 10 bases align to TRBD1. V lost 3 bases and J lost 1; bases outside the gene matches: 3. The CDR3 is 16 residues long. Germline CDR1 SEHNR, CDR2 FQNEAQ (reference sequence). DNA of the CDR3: TGTGCCAGCAGCTTGGGACAGGGGATTTCCTACAATGAGCAGTTCTTC. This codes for CASSLGQGISYNEQFF.

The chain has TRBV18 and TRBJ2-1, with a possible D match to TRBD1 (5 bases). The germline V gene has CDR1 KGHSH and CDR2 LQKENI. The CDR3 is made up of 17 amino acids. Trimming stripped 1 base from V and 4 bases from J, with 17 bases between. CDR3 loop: CASSPRTTRTTYNEQFF. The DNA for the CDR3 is TGTGCCAGCTCACCACGGACAACCCGGACGACTTACAATGAGCAGTTCTTC.

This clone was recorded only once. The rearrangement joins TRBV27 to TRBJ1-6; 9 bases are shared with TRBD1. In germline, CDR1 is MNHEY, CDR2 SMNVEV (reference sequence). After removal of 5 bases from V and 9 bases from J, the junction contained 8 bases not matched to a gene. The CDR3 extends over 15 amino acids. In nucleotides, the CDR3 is TGTGCCAGCAGTATTGATGGGACAGGGAGTTCACCCCTCCACTTT. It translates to CASSIDGTGSSPLHF.

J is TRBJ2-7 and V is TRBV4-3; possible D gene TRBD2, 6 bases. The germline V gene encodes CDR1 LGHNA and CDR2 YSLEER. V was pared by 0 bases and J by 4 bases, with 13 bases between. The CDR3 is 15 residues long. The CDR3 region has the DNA TGCGCCAGCAGCCAAGACCTAGGGAGGTGGTACGAGCAGTACTTC. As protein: CASSQDLGRWYEQYF.

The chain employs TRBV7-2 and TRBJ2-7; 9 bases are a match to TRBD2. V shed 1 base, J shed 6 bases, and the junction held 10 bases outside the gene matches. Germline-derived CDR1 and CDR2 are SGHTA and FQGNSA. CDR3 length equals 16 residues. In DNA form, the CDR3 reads TGTGCCAGCAGCTTAGTACCGGGTGCGGGGGGGCCCGAGCAGTACTTC. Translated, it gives CASSLVPGAGGPEQYF.

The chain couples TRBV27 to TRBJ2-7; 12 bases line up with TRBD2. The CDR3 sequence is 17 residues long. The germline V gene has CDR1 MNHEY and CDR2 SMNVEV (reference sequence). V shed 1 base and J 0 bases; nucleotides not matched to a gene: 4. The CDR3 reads CASSLLGTSGSSYEQYF. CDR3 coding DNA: TGTGCCAGCAGTTTATTGGGGACTAGCGGGTCCTCCTACGAGCAGTACTTC.

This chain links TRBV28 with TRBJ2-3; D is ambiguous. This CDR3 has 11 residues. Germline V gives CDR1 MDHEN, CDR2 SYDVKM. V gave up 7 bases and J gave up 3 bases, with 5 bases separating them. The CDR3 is CASTLTDTQYF. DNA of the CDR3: TGTGCCAGCACCTTAACAGATACGCAGTATTTT.

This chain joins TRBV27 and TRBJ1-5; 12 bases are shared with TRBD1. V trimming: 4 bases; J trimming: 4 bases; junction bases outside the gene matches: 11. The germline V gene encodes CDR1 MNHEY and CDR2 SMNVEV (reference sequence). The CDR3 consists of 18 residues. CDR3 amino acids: CASSSGTGGAGGNQPQHF. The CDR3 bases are TGTGCCAGCAGTTCAGGGACAGGGGGCGCTGGGGGGAATCAGCCCCAGCATTTT.

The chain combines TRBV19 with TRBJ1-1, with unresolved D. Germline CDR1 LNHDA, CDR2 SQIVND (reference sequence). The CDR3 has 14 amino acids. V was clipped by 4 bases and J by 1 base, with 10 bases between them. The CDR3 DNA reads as TGTGCCAGTAGTACCACGGGATCGAACACTGAAGCTTTCTTT. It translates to CASSTTGSNTEAFF.

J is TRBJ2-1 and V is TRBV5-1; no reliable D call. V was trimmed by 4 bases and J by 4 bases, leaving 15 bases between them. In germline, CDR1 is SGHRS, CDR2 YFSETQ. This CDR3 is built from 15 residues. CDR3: CASSLRAYSYNEQFF. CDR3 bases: TGCGCCAGCAGCCTTCGAGCCTATTCATACAATGAGCAGTTCTTC.

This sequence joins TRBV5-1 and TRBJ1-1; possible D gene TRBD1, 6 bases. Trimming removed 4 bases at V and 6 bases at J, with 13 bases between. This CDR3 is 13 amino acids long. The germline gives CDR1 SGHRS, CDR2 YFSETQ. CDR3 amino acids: CASSAGTTAEAFF. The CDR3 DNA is TGCGCCAGCAGCGCCGGGACAACAGCTGAAGCTTTCTTT.

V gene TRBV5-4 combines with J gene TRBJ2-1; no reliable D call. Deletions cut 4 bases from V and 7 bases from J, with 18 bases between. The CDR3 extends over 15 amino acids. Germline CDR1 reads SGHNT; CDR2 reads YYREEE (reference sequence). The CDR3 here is CASSLPVNTGNEQFF. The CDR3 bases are TGTGCCAGCAGCCTTCCGGTCAACACCGGGAATGAGCAGTTCTTC.

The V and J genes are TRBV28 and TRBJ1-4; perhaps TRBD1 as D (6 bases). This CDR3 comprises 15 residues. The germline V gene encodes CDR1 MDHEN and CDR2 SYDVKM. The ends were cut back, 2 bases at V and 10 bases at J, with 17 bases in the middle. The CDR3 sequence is CASSLETAGVRKLFF. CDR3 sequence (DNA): TGTGCCAGCAGTTTAGAGACGGCAGGGGTTAGAAAACTGTTTTTT.

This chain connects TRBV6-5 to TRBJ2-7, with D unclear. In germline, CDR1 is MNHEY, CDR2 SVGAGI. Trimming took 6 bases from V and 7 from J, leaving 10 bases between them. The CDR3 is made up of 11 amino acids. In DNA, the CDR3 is TGTGCCAGCAGCTCAACATGGGAGCAGTACTTC. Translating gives CASSSTWEQYF.

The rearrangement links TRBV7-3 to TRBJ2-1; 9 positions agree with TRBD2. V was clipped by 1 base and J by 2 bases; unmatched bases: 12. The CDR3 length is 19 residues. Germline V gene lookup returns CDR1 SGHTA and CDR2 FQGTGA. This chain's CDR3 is CASSLSLSGREDAYNEQFF. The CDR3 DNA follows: TGTGCCAGCAGCTTAAGTCTTAGCGGGAGAGAGGACGCCTACAATGAGCAGTTCTTC.

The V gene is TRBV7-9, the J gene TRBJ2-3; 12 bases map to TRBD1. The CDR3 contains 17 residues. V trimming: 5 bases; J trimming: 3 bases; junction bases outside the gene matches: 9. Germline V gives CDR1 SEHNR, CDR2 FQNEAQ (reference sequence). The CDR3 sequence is CASSLRPGQGATDTQYF. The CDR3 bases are TGTGCCAGCAGCCTCCGGCCGGGACAGGGGGCGACAGATACGCAGTATTTT.

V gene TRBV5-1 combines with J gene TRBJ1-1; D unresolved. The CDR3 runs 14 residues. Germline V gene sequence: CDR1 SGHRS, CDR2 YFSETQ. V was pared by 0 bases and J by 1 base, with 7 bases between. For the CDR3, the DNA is TGCGCCAGCAGCTTGGCACAAGAGAACACTGAAGCTTTCTTT. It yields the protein CASSLAQENTEAFF.

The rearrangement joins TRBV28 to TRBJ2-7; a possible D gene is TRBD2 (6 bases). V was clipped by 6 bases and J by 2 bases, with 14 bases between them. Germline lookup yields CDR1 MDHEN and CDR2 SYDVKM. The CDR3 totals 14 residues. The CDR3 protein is CASSPGLFPYEQYF. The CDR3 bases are TGTGCCAGCAGCCCGGGACTTTTCCCCTACGAGCAGTACTTC.

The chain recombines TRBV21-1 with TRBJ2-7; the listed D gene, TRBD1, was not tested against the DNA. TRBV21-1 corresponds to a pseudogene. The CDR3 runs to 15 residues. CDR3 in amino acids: CASSRRDRGGYEQYF. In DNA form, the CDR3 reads TGTGCCAGCAGCCGCCGGGACAGGGGCGGCTACGAGCAGTACTTC.